Listed below are T cell receptor beta chains from one sample, sequenced in a study of beta chain features in type 1 diabetes. Data came from immunoSEQ multiplex PCR; TCRdb stores just in-frame clones and leaves some out. The table has 300,000 to 400,000 clones, around 8.5% seen once. Sequenced material: central memory CD4+ T cells from blood. The receptors derive from a man in his thirties or forties with type 1 diabetes. Both conserved end residues are part of each CDR3. The D gene is left open where the match is weak. Some rows mark clone size as missing; the rest say once, few, many or name a class of expanded clone.

>TRBJ2-6|TRBV27|18|few|NA
CASSSYTIFGSGANVLTF
TGTGCCAGCAGCTCCTACACCATCTTCGGCTCTGGGGCCAACGTCCTGACTTTC
>TRBJ1-4|TRBV2|15|few|NA
CASQARTGTNEKLFF
TGTGCCAGTCAAGCGAGGACGGGCACTAATGAAAAACTGTTTTTT
>TRBJ1-2|TRBV6-5|16|NA|NA
CASSSLDSRPNYGYTF
TGTGCCAGCAGTTCCCTGGACAGTAGACCTAACTATGGCTACACCTTC
>TRBJ2-7|TRBV5-1|12|few|NA
CASSLTFDEQYF
TGCGCCAGCAGCTTAACGTTTGACGAGCAGTACTTC
>TRBJ2-7|TRBV20-1|11|few|NA
CSAGGLSEQYF
TGCAGTGCTGGGGGGCTGAGCGAGCAGTACTTC
>TRBJ2-7|TRBV28|15|few|NA
CASSFLSRRFYEQYF
TGTGCCAGCAGTTTCCTCTCGAGGAGGTTCTACGAGCAGTACTTC
>TRBJ2-7|TRBV11-2|14|few|TRBD2
CASSFSGGMGEQYF
TGTGCCAGCAGCTTTAGCGGGGGTATGGGAGAGCAGTACTTC
>TRBJ1-5|TRBV7-2|17|NA|NA
CASSLESGRLNNQPQHF
TGTGCCAGCAGCTTAGAATCCGGCAGGCTAAACAATCAGCCCCAGCATTTT
>TRBJ1-2|TRBV18|13|few|TRBD1
CASSPDRVYGYTF
TGTGCCAGCTCACCCGACAGGGTGTATGGCTACACCTTC
>TRBJ2-4|TRBV2|13|many|TRBD2
CASSELSGGSIIF
TGTGCCAGCAGTGAACTAAGCGGGGGGTCCATAATCTTC
>TRBJ2-1|TRBV7-2|18|few|NA
CASSLITKWSGGDNEQFF
TGTGCCAGCAGCTTAATCACCAAATGGTCGGGCGGGGACAATGAGCAGTTCTTC
>TRBJ1-1|TRBV19|16|NA|TRBD1
CASSSGTGSKNTEAFF
TGTGCCAGTAGTAGCGGGACAGGGTCAAAGAACACTGAAGCTTTCTTT
>TRBJ2-2|TRBV10-3|16|few|TRBD2
CAISAHSGGSAGELFF
TGTGCCATCAGTGCCCACAGCGGGGGGTCGGCCGGGGAGCTGTTTTTT
>TRBJ1-6|TRBV6-6|15|NA|NA
CASSPPGRVDSPLHF
TGTGCCAGCAGTCCTCCGGGCAGGGTCGACTCACCCCTCCACTTT
>TRBJ1-1|TRBV20-1|11|NA|NA
CSASQEVEAFF
TGCAGTGCTAGCCAGGAAGTTGAAGCTTTCTTT
>TRBJ2-3|TRBV2|15|NA|TRBD1
CASSVLGQGTDTQYF
TGTGCCAGCAGTGTTTTGGGACAGGGCACAGATACGCAGTATTTT
>TRBJ2-4|TRBV19|14|many|NA
CASLDPLAKNIQYF
TGTGCCAGTCTGGACCCGTTAGCCAAAAACATTCAGTACTTC
>TRBJ2-5|TRBV4-3|14|NA|NA
CASSQDTRGETQYF
TGCGCCAGCAGCCAAGATACCCGGGGTGAGACCCAGTACTTC
>TRBJ1-5|TRBV9|14|NA|NA
CASSPGANDQPQHF
TGTGCCAGCAGCCCCGGGGCTAATGATCAGCCCCAGCATTTT
>TRBJ1-2|TRBV5-6|13|NA|TRBD1
CASSRGQGEGYTF
TGTGCCAGCAGCCGGGGACAGGGTGAAGGCTACACCTTC
>TRBJ2-7|TRBV25-1|14|few|NA
CASRPRDNNYEQYF
TGTGCCAGCAGACCAAGGGACAACAACTACGAGCAGTACTTC
>TRBJ1-6|TRBV27|15|NA|NA
CASSLSSQVNSPLHF
TGTGCCAGCAGTTTATCGTCGCAGGTTAATTCACCCCTCCACTTT
>TRBJ1-2|TRBV25-1|13|few|NA
CASSSTVNYGYTF
TGTGCCAGCAGCTCGACAGTTAACTATGGCTACACCTTC
>TRBJ1-6|TRBV9|13|few|TRBD1
CASSAAGTGPLHF
TGTGCCAGCAGCGCGGCCGGGACAGGCCCCCTCCACTTT
>TRBJ2-5|TRBV6-5|12|NA|NA
CASELGGETQYF
TGTGCCAGCGAACTAGGGGGAGAGACCCAGTACTTC
>TRBJ2-3|TRBV15|16|NA|TRBD2
CATSRGSSGGLDTQYF
TGTGCCACCAGCAGAGGATCTAGCGGGGGGCTGGATACGCAGTATTTT
>TRBJ2-1|TRBV5-1|14|NA|NA
CASRGRVEYNEQFF
TGCGCCAGCAGGGGCAGGGTGGAATACAATGAGCAGTTCTTC